Each of the 28 T cell receptor beta chains below was sequenced from the same sample in a study of T cells after yellow fever vaccination. Each CDR3 protein gets one entry after TCRdb re-called the 5' RACE reads with MiXCR. Found here are 400,000 to 650,000 distinct CDR3 sequences, 21% of them singletons; the top ten hold less than 20%. The material was PBMCs, obtained about 20 days after the first yellow fever vaccination. These TCRs come from a man aged 18 to 30 who received the YFV17D yellow fever vaccine.

The genes are TRBV7-8 and TRBJ2-2; 8 bases are shared with TRBD2. There are 17 residues in the CDR3. Trimming removed 8 bases from V and 1 base from J; junction bases left unmatched: 12. CDR1 SGHVS and CDR2 FQNEAQ come from the germline V gene. The CDR3 DNA sequence: TGTGCCAGCGCGCGAACAGCGGGGGTGATGAACACCGGGGAGCTGTTTTTT. Its translation: CASARTAGVMNTGELFF. Full variable domain (missing parts from reference TRBV7-8 and TRBJ2-2): GAGVSQSPRYKVAKRGQDVALRCDPISGHVSLFWYQQALGQGPEFLTYFQNEAQLDKSGLPSDRFFAERPEGSVSTLKIQRTQQEDSAVYLCASARTAGVMNTGELFFGEGSRLTVL.

The J gene is TRBJ2-5, the V gene TRBV12-3 or TRBV12-4, with 8 bases matching TRBD1. V lost 5 bases to trimming and J lost 4 bases; unmatched junction nucleotides: 6. This CDR3 contains 14 residues. The CDR3 loop reads CASSRQGRGETQYF. The CDR3 region has the DNA TGTGCCAGCAGTCGACAGGGGCGTGGAGAGACCCAGTACTTC.

Only a few counts were recorded for this clonotype. The chain couples TRBV4-1 to TRBJ1-5; D is possibly TRBD1 (6 bases). With 0 bases removed from V and 10 bases from J, the gap between germline ends came to 13 bases. The CDR3 spans 14 residues. The V gene's germline CDR1 is MGHRA and CDR2 YSYEKL. The CDR3, as DNA: TGCGCCAGCAGCCAAGAACAGGGCCCGCTCCCCCAGCATTTT. This encodes CASSQEQGPLPQHF.

This chain connects TRBV7-2 to TRBJ2-3; D remains unclear. The V gene lost 5 bases and the J gene lost 0 bases, with 15 bases spanning the gap. The germline gives CDR1 SGHTA, CDR2 FQGNSA. The CDR3 runs to 16 residues. CDR3 sequence reads: CASSQRGPLSTDTQYF. For the CDR3, the DNA is TGTGCCAGCAGCCAAAGAGGCCCCCTTAGCACAGATACGCAGTATTTT. Full variable domain (outside the CDR3, taken from reference TRBV7-2 and TRBJ2-3): GAGVSQSPSNKVTEKGKDVELRCDPISGHTALYWYRQSLGQGLEFLIYFQGNSAPDKSGLPSDRFSAERTGGSVSTLTIQRTQQEDSAVYLCASSQRGPLSTDTQYFGPGTRLTVL.

The CDR3 loop is CAISGKSGSFTDTQYF. CDR3 in DNA: TGTGCCATCAGTGGGAAGAGCGGCTCATTCACAGATACGCAGTATTTT. The chain couples TRBV10-3 to TRBJ2-3; weak D call: TRBD2 (5 bases). With 4 bases removed from V and 2 bases from J, the gap between germline ends came to 16 bases. Germline CDR1 reads ENHRY; CDR2 reads SYGVKD. This CDR3 is 16 amino acids long.

There are many counts of this clonotype. The rearrangement links TRBV5-1 to TRBJ2-2; TRBD1 agrees at 7 bases. Germline CDR1 is SGHRS and CDR2 is YFSETQ. The length of the CDR3 is 14 residues. The V segment lost 5 bases and the J segment 5 bases; nucleotides outside the gene matches: 6. The CDR3 nucleotides read TGCGCCAGCAGATCATTACAGGGGACCGGGGAGCTGTTTTTT. Its translation is CASRSLQGTGELFF. The full variable domain, completed using reference TRBV5-1 and TRBJ2-2, is KAGVTQTPRYLIKTRGQQVTLSCSPISGHRSVSWYQQTPGQGLQFLFEYFSETQRNKGNFPGRFSGRQFSNSRSEMNVSTLELGDSALYLCASRSLQGTGELFFGEGSRLTVL.

The chain recombines TRBV10-3 with TRBJ1-1; 7 bases line up with TRBD1. The CDR3 spans 16 residues. Trimming took 4 bases from V and 1 from J; bases not matched to a gene: 9. Germline V gene data show CDR1 as ENHRY and CDR2 as SYGVKD. The CDR3 DNA sequence: TGTGCCATCAGTGGACGATACAGGGGTACGAACACTGAAGCTTTCTTT. Its translation is CAISGRYRGTNTEAFF.

In DNA form, the CDR3 reads TGTGCCAGCGGGACTAGCCCTTGGGATGAGCAGTTCTTC. Translating it yields CASGTSPWDEQFF. The chain links TRBV7-6 to TRBJ2-1; 9 nucleotides line up with TRBD2. J gave up 8 bases and V 8 bases, and 7 bases lay outside the gene matches. Germline CDR1 and CDR2: SGHVS and FNYEAQ. The CDR3 runs to 13 residues.

The chain links TRBV5-5 to TRBJ2-3, with D unclear. CDR1 is SGHKS, CDR2 YYEKEE, per germline (reference sequence). V was pared by 4 bases and J by 2 bases, with 14 bases between. CDR3 length equals 15 residues. CDR3 in amino acids: CASSRTNRFTDTQYF. The CDR3, as DNA: TGTGCCAGCAGCCGAACCAACAGATTCACAGATACGCAGTATTTT.

The chain joins TRBV5-1 to TRBJ1-4; D unresolved. The CDR3 runs to 15 residues. CDR1 and CDR2 from the germline V gene are SGHRS and YFSETQ. V dropped 1 base and J dropped 4 bases, with 11 bases sitting between them. CDR3 DNA: TGCGCCAGCAGCTTGTGGGGTGTCAGTAATGAAAAACTGTTTTTT. Translated, it gives CASSLWGVSNEKLFF.

The V call is TRBV4-1, the J call TRBJ1-5, with D perhaps matching TRBD1 (6 bases). CDR1 and CDR2 (germline): MGHRA, YSYEKL. The V end was cut by 5 bases, the J end by 9 bases, with 14 bases between. The length of the CDR3 is 13 residues. CDR3 sequence: CASSLGRGWPQHF. The CDR3 DNA follows: TGCGCCAGCAGCTTGGGCAGGGGCTGGCCCCAGCATTTT.

This clonotype occurred a few times. The chain links TRBV15 to TRBJ1-4; no definite D call. Trimming removed 0 bases from V and 4 bases from J, with 12 bases in between. Germline values: CDR1 LNHNV, CDR2 YYDKDF (reference sequence). There are 16 residues in the CDR3. The chain's CDR3 is CATSRDWTAINEKLFF. The CDR3 DNA is TGTGCCACCAGCAGAGATTGGACCGCTATTAATGAAAAACTGTTTTTT.

The V and J genes are TRBV12-3 or TRBV12-4 and TRBJ2-5; D call uncertain. V gave up 5 bases and J gave up 5 bases, with 12 bases separating them. The CDR3 consists of 13 residues. The CDR3: CASSTSRLETQYF. DNA for the CDR3: TGTGCCAGCAGTACCTCCAGGCTGGAGACCCAGTACTTC.

The V gene is TRBV7-2, the J gene TRBJ2-7; 16 nucleotides agree with TRBD2. Trimming removed 5 bases from V and 6 bases from J; junction bases left unmatched: 4. Germline V gene sequence: CDR1 SGHTA, CDR2 FQGNSA. The CDR3 is made up of 15 amino acids. The CDR3 DNA reads TGTGCCAGCAGCCAGGGACTAGCGGGGGGGGGCGAGCAGTACGTC. Residues: CASSQGLAGGGEQYV.

A note on this clonotype: One base away lies a much larger clone, so this may be a sequencing read error. The rearrangement uses TRBV7-2 and TRBJ2-5; D is unclear. CDR3 size: 11 residues. Trimming took off 5 bases at V and 7 bases at J, with 8 bases between the two ends. CDR1 SGHTA and CDR2 FQGNSA come from the germline V gene. The CDR3 region is CASSPWGTQYF. The DNA of the CDR3 is TGTGCCAGCAGCCCCTGGGGGACCCAGTACTTC.

The sample holds a few counts of this clonotype. CDR3: CASRRTGANTGELFF. The DNA of the CDR3 is TGTGCCAGCAGACGGACAGGGGCGAACACCGGGGAGCTGTTTTTT. The rearrangement joins TRBV6-1 to TRBJ2-2; 9 bases map to TRBD1. The CDR3 has 15 amino acids. Germline CDR1 MNHNS, CDR2 SASEGT. Germline trimming cut 6 bases from V and 0 bases from J; bases unmatched to any gene: 2.

This clonotype showed up just once. The chain carries TRBV12-3 or TRBV12-4 and TRBJ2-1; 7 bases match TRBD1. Losses at the gene ends were 10 bases for V and 6 bases for J; bases not matched to a gene: 12. The CDR3 extends over 14 amino acids. The CDR3 nucleotides read TGTGCCACCAGGTGGTGGACAGGTCGCAATGAGCAGTTCTTC. This translates into CATRWWTGRNEQFF.

V usage is TRBV4-1 and J usage is TRBJ2-4, with D possibly called TRBD1 or TRBD2 (6 bases each). This CDR3 region has 17 residues. Trimming removed 3 bases at V and 0 bases at J, with 15 bases between. CDR1 is MGHRA and CDR2 is YSYEKL in the germline V gene. DNA of the CDR3: TGCGCCAGCAGCCATATAGTTCGGGGGCCAGCCAAAAACATTCAGTACTTC. Amino acid sequence: CASSHIVRGPAKNIQYF.

The rearrangement links TRBV5-1 to TRBJ2-7; 7 bases agree with TRBD1. Looked up from germline, CDR1 is SGHRS and CDR2 is YFSETQ. The CDR3 length is 14 residues. The J segment lost 3 bases and the V segment lost 4 bases, leaving 7 bases of the junction unmatched. The CDR3 DNA follows: TGCGCCAGCAGCGAGGACAGGACACTCTACGAGCAGTACTTC. This codes for CASSEDRTLYEQYF.

J is TRBJ2-7 and V is TRBV29-1; D is undetermined. Trimming left V 3 bases short and J 5 bases short, with 14 bases between. The V gene's germline CDR1 is SQVTM and CDR2 ANQGSEA. This CDR3 is 13 amino acids long. DNA of the CDR3: TGCAGCGTTGAGGGGATAAAAGAGGACGAGCAGTACTTC. This codes for CSVEGIKEDEQYF.

This clonotype occurred a few times. The J gene is TRBJ1-4, the V gene TRBV11-2; D is unresolved. The CDR3 extends over 15 amino acids. Per germline, CDR1 SGHAT and CDR2 FQNNGV. Trimming removed 4 bases from V and 5 bases from J, with 14 bases in between. The CDR3 coding sequence is TGTGCCAGCAGCTCCCCTTTGAGAAGAAATGAAAAACTGTTTTTT. The encoded protein is CASSSPLRRNEKLFF.

This clonotype was seen a handful of times. J is TRBJ1-1 and V is TRBV5-1, with a tentative D call TRBD1 (6 bases). The germline V gene has CDR1 SGHRS and CDR2 YFSETQ. This CDR3 spans 14 amino acids. V was trimmed by 0 bases and J by 5 bases, leaving 11 bases between them. CDR3 bases: TGCGCCAGCAGCTTGGGACAGGAGGGAACTGAAGCTTTCTTT. Its protein is CASSLGQEGTEAFF.

A few counts support this clonotype. This chain joins TRBV20-1 and TRBJ1-5, with D possibly TRBD1 on 5 matching bases. There are 15 residues in the CDR3. The germline CDR1 and CDR2 sequences are DFQATT and SNEGSKA (reference sequence). V gave up 2 bases and J gave up 0 bases, with 11 bases separating them. CDR3 amino acids: CSARSRGDSNQPQHF. DNA of the CDR3: TGCAGTGCTAGATCTAGGGGAGATAGCAATCAGCCCCAGCATTTT.

The chain uses TRBV6-5 and TRBJ2-3; 7 bases fit TRBD2. The CDR3 extends over 15 amino acids. Germline V gives CDR1 MNHEY, CDR2 SVGAGI. V shed 2 bases and J 4 bases; nucleotides not matched to a gene: 6. The CDR3, as DNA: TGTGCCAGCAGTTACGGAGCGGGGATTGCAGATACGCAGTATTTT. It codes for CASSYGAGIADTQYF.

The chain is built from TRBV24-1 and TRBJ2-1; possible D gene TRBD2, 5 bases. V was pared by 2 bases and J by 0 bases, with 19 bases between. The germline V gene has CDR1 KGHDR and CDR2 SFDVKD. The CDR3 has 19 residues. The CDR3 reads CATSDSWGAAVSSYNEQFF. In nucleotides, the CDR3 is TGTGCCACCAGTGATTCCTGGGGAGCCGCCGTAAGCTCCTACAATGAGCAGTTCTTC.

This clonotype has only a few counts. The CDR3 spells CASSQVGGQETQYF. Written as DNA, the CDR3 is TGCGCCAGCAGCCAAGTGGGGGGACAAGAGACCCAGTACTTC. V and J are TRBV4-1 and TRBJ2-5, with D tentatively TRBD2 (6 bases). Trimming shortened V by 1 base and J by 2 bases, and 8 bases separated the two germline ends. The V gene's germline CDR1 is MGHRA and CDR2 YSYEKL. The CDR3 spans 14 residues.

The sample holds many counts of this clonotype. One end of the junction does not line up with germline, which may come from a read error. This chain connects TRBV5-1 to TRBJ2-2; 11 nucleotides align to TRBD1. There are 15 residues in the CDR3. Germline V gene sequence: CDR1 SGHRS, CDR2 YFSETQ. CDR3 amino acids: CASSSGQGGTGELFF. Here the CDR3 DNA reads TGTGCCAGCAGCTCGGGACAGGGGGGCACCGGGGAGCTGTTTTTT.

V usage is TRBV20-1 and J usage is TRBJ1-6, with D perhaps TRBD1 (6 bases). The CDR3 contains 14 residues. Germline values: CDR1 DFQATT, CDR2 SNEGSKA (reference sequence). V lost 1 base and J lost 11, with 15 bases in between. CDR3 sequence (DNA): TGCAGTGCTAGAGGGGGAGGGGGTGATCCACCCCTCCACTTT. Residues: CSARGGGGDPPLHF.